This TCR beta chain was identified in a study of T cells expressing NK-cell markers (TCRdb year 2020). With respect to the entire study: TCR beta-chain repertoires were profiled in sorted CD3+CD56+NKG2C+, CD3+CD56+NKG2C- and CD3+CD56-NKG2C+ T-cell subsets from seven or eight donors. Among the eight sequenced donors, only one was HCMV-seronegative, while the other seven were HCMV-seropositive. Libraries were sequenced as 2 x 150 bp reads on Illumina HiSeq 2000/2500, MiSeq or NextSeq. The eight sequenced donors were randomly selected healthy volunteers, three men and five women.

The full study reports these points: Whether the expanded NKG2C-expressing T cell clones were specific for HCMV antigens was left unclear. In over five donors, the dominant CD3+CD56+NKG2C+ clonotypes were found to rank among the top 10 CD8+ clonotypes and to make up about 1.0-8% of CD8+ T cells. Those dominant clonotypes were again the most abundant among CD3+CD56-NKG2C+ cells in several donors, at roughly 28.3-65%.

For this clonotype: Its antigen specificity is not known.

To determine HCMV serostatus, a commercial ELISA kit was used to detect HCMV-specific IgG in serum. Peripheral blood mononuclear cells were isolated from blood by Ficoll density gradient centrifugation. The sequencer listed for this sample is Illumina HiSeq 2000. TCR beta cDNA libraries were made by 5'RACE template switching that added a universal primer site and unique molecular identifiers. cDNA synthesis was primed from the TCR beta constant segment, followed by two successive PCR amplification steps. The paper's processing steps were these. Reads were demultiplexed and grouped by UMI with MIGEC, and clonotypes were assembled and quantified with MiTCR. To exclude erroneous sequences, only TCR cDNA sequences supported by at least two reads were retained. The tcR package was used for downstream repertoire analysis, and clonotypes were matched between fractions using CDR3 nucleotide sequence together with V segment. VDJmatch was used to annotate antigen specificity against VDJdb, with one amino acid substitution allowed in CDR3. Based on TCRdb reprocessing of the reads, there is one entry per CDR3 protein sequence, and DNA is missing. TCRdb, rather than the study authors, made the V and J calls. This sample's records show some 450,000 distinct CDR3 sequences. Of the sample, 7.3% falls within the top ten clones.

The sequencing sample was made of blood T cells: a sorted CD56 or NKG2C T cell subset, CD4+ or CD8+ T cells, or bulk PBMC T cells (not recorded which). The receptor's source is a woman between 18 and 75 years old in good health.

CDR3 loop: CASSQQLLSNEQFF. The chain is assembled from TRBV28 and TRBJ2-1. The germline V gene gives CDR1 as MDHEN and CDR2 as SYDVKM. The CDR3 sequence holds 14 residues, the cysteine and phenylalanine included. Nucleotide data are not available.